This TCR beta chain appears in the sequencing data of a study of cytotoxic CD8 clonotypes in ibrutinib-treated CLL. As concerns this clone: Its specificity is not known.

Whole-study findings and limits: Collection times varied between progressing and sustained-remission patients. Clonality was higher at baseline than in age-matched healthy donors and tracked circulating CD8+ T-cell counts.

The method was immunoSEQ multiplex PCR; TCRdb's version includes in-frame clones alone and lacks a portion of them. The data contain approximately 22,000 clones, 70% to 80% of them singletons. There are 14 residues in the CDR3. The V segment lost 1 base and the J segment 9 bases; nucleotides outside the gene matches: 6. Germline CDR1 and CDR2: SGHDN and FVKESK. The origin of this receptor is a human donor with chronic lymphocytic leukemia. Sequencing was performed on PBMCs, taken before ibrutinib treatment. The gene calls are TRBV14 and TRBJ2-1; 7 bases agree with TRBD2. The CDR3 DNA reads TGTGCCAGCAGCCAAGGGCGACTAGCCGGTGAGCAGTTCTTC. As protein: CASSQGRLAGEQFF. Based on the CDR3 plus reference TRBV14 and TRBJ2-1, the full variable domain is EAGVTQFPSHSVIEKGQTVTLRCDPISGHDNLYWYRRVMGKEIKFLLHFVKESKQDESGMPNNRFLAERTGGTYSTLKVQPAELEDSGVYFCASSQGRLAGEQFFGPGTRLTVL.